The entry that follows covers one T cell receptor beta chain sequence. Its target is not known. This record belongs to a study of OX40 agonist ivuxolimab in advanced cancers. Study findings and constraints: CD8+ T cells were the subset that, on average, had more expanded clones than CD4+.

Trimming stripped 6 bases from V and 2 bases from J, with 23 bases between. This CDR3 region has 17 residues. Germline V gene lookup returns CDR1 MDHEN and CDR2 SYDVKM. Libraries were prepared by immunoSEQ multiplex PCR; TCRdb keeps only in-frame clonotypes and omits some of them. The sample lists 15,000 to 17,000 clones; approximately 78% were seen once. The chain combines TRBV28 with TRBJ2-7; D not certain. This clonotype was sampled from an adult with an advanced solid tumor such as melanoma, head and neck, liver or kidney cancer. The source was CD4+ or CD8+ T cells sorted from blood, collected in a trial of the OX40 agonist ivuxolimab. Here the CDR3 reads CASSNAPGQERAYEQYF. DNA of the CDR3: TGTGCCAGCAGCAACGCCCCCGGGCAGGAAAGGGCCTACGAGCAGTACTTC.